The 25 T cell receptor beta chains listed next were all sequenced from one sample in a study of shared clonotypes between healthy human individuals. The assay was immunoSEQ multiplex PCR, and TCRdb's table has in-frame clones only and misses some. The sample lists under 1 million clones, over 90% seen once, with under 30% in the top ten. The naive CD8 population came from CD45RO-negative cells selected for CCR7, without terminally differentiated effector memory CD45RA+ cells. The specimen was naive CD8+ T cells sorted from blood. These receptors came from a man younger than 40 in good health.

J is TRBJ1-3 and V is TRBV7-9, with D tentatively TRBD1 (6 bases). Germline V gene data show CDR1 as SEHNR and CDR2 as FQNEAQ (reference sequence). This CDR3 comprises 15 residues. V lost 5 bases, J lost 0 bases, and 11 bases lay in between. DNA of the CDR3: TGTGCCAGCAGCAGGACAGCCAACTCTGGAAACACCATATATTTT. As protein: CASSRTANSGNTIYF. The full variable domain, with the rest looked up from reference TRBV7-9 and TRBJ1-3, is DTGVSQNPRHKITKRGQNVTFRCDPISEHNRLYWYRQTLGQGPEFLTYFQNEAQLEKSRLLSDRFSAERPKGSFSTLEIQRTEQGDSAMYLCASSRTANSGNTIYFGEGSWLTVV.

The V call is TRBV29-1, the J call TRBJ2-7; D remains ambiguous. Trimming took off 5 bases at V and 3 bases at J, with 11 bases between the two ends. CDR1 and CDR2 from the germline V gene are SQVTM and ANQGSEA. The CDR3 contains 12 residues. CDR3: CSVRWVDYEQYF. CDR3 DNA: TGCAGCGTTAGGTGGGTCGACTACGAGCAGTACTTC.

The V and J genes are TRBV7-8 and TRBJ2-3; TRBD2 might be the D (6 bases). CDR3 size: 15 residues. V lost 1 base, J lost 1 base, and 9 bases lay in between. From germline, CDR1 is SGHVS and CDR2 FQNEAQ. Here the CDR3 reads CASSLGGDGTDTQYF. Written as DNA, the CDR3 is TGTGCCAGCAGCTTAGGGGGGGATGGCACAGATACGCAGTATTTT.

The chain is built from TRBV11-2 and TRBJ1-1; D gene ambiguous. Germline-derived CDR1 and CDR2 are SGHAT and FQNNGV. CDR3 length: 18 amino acids. Trimming took 2 bases from V and 3 from J, leaving 22 bases between them. The chain's CDR3 is CASSLLAGGFRGDTEAFF. The CDR3 DNA reads as TGTGCCAGCAGCTTACTCGCGGGCGGATTTCGCGGGGACACTGAAGCTTTCTTT. Looking up the rest from reference TRBV11-2 and TRBJ1-1 gives the full variable domain: EAGVAQSPRYKIIEKRQSVAFWCNPISGHATLYWYQQILGQGPKLLIQFQNNGVVDDSQLPKDRFSAERLKGVDSTLKIQPAKLEDSAVYLCASSLLAGGFRGDTEAFFGQGTRLTVV.

The chain employs TRBV7-9 and TRBJ2-1, with a possible D match to TRBD2 (5 bases). The V and J ends lost 5 bases and 0 bases respectively, with 14 bases between them. Germline assignment: CDR1 SEHNR and CDR2 FQNEAQ (reference sequence). There are 16 residues in the CDR3. CDR3 nucleotides: TGTGCCAGCAGCCCCGAGGGAGACGGCTCCTACAATGAGCAGTTCTTC. It is translated as CASSPEGDGSYNEQFF. Based on the CDR3 plus reference TRBV7-9 and TRBJ2-1, the full variable domain is DTGVSQNPRHKITKRGQNVTFRCDPISEHNRLYWYRQTLGQGPEFLTYFQNEAQLEKSRLLSDRFSAERPKGSFSTLEIQRTEQGDSAMYLCASSPEGDGSYNEQFFGPGTRLTVL.

The rearrangement uses TRBV18 and TRBJ1-2, with a possible D match to TRBD1 (5 bases). The CDR3 extends over 17 amino acids. Looked up from germline, CDR1 is KGHSH and CDR2 is LQKENI. V was trimmed by 6 bases and J by 7 bases, leaving 27 bases between them. The CDR3 here is CASSQGRSGPPGVGYTF. The CDR3 DNA sequence: TGTGCCAGCTCGCAGGGTCGTTCTGGGCCCCCCGGAGTTGGCTACACCTTC.

This clone came up once. V usage is TRBV10-3 and J usage is TRBJ2-7, with 9 positions matching TRBD1. V was pared by 7 bases and J by 2 bases, with 6 bases of the junction left unmatched. CDR1 and CDR2 (germline): ENHRY, SYGVKD. The CDR3 is made up of 14 amino acids. The CDR3: CAITTGQGTYEQYF. For the CDR3, the DNA is TGTGCCATCACTACCGGACAGGGGACCTACGAGCAGTACTTC.

This chain joins TRBV19 and TRBJ1-1, with D unclear. Germline values: CDR1 LNHDA, CDR2 SQIVND (reference sequence). The V end was cut by 1 base, the J end by 8 bases, with 14 bases between. The CDR3 spans 14 residues. The CDR3 DNA reads as TGTGCCAGTAGTATAGTAGTCTCGGGAGGGGAAGCTTTCTTT. Encoded protein: CASSIVVSGGEAFF.

With respect to this clone: Other nucleotide sequences in the sample specify the same CDR3. The chain carries TRBV6-6 and TRBJ1-1; D remains ambiguous. This CDR3 is built from 12 residues. Per germline, CDR1 MNHNY and CDR2 SVGAGI (reference sequence). Trimming removed 2 bases from V and 5 bases from J, with 6 bases in between. The CDR3 loop reads CASSYGGTEAFF. CDR3 nucleotide sequence: TGTGCCAGCAGTTACGGTGGAACTGAAGCTTTCTTT.

This rearrangement joins TRBV7-9 to TRBJ2-1; D not certain. V was shortened by 6 bases and J by 8 bases, with 17 bases between the two germline ends. Germline assignment: CDR1 SEHNR and CDR2 FQNEAQ (reference sequence). This CDR3 has 14 residues. The CDR3 here is CASRLRDIRDEQFF. The CDR3 DNA follows: TGTGCCAGCAGATTAAGGGATATTAGGGATGAGCAGTTCTTC.

V is TRBV14 and J is TRBJ2-1; TRBD2 matches 9 bases. The CDR3 sequence is 16 residues long. Germline values: CDR1 SGHDN, CDR2 FVKESK. Losses at the gene ends were 4 bases for V and 8 bases for J; bases not matched to a gene: 12. CDR3 in DNA: TGTGCCAGCAGCCCCCCGGGCGGGAGGGCCTTCTATGAGCAGTTCTTC. As protein: CASSPPGGRAFYEQFF.

The rearrangement joins TRBV7-2 to TRBJ2-3; D not certain. This CDR3 is 14 amino acids long. CDR1 is SGHTA and CDR2 is FQGNSA in the germline V gene. The germline V and J ends were trimmed by 1 base and 2 bases, with 7 bases remaining between them. CDR3 bases: TGTGCCAGCAGCTTAGACCAATCCACAGATACGCAGTATTTT. Its translation: CASSLDQSTDTQYF.

The J gene is TRBJ2-2, the V gene TRBV9; D unclear. V lost 0 bases and J 1 base, leaving 13 bases between the germline ends. This CDR3 has 17 amino acids. Germline CDR1 SGDLS, CDR2 YYNGEE. This CDR3 reads CASSVAFNSKNTGELFF. The CDR3 DNA is TGTGCCAGCAGCGTAGCTTTCAACTCTAAGAACACCGGGGAGCTGTTTTTT.

V gene TRBV6-5 combines with J gene TRBJ2-2; TRBD1 matches at 7 bases. The CDR3 has 15 amino acids. Germline V gene data show CDR1 as MNHEY and CDR2 as SVGAGI. Trimming at V came to 2 bases and at J to 4 bases, leaving 4 bases not matched to a gene. The chain's CDR3 is CASSYETGLTGELFF. The CDR3 nucleotides are TGTGCCAGCAGTTACGAGACAGGGCTCACCGGGGAGCTGTTTTTT.

The chain couples TRBV19 to TRBJ2-7, with D possibly being TRBD1 (5 bases). This CDR3 region has 14 residues. The V end lost 2 bases, the J end lost 4 bases, and 12 bases lay between the germline ends. CDR1 and CDR2 from the germline V gene are LNHDA and SQIVND (reference sequence). The CDR3 DNA is TGTGCCAGTAGTATAAGGGGCCGTAGATACGAGCAGTACTTC. It translates to CASSIRGRRYEQYF.

The chain is built from TRBV5-1 and TRBJ1-4; D is perhaps TRBD1 (6 bases). Germline loops: CDR1 SGHRS, CDR2 YFSETQ. The CDR3 consists of 15 residues. The germline V and J ends were trimmed by 4 bases and 0 bases, with 10 bases remaining between them. Written as DNA, the CDR3 is TGCGCCAGCAGCCCCGGGACAACAACTAATGAAAAACTGTTTTTT. Amino acids: CASSPGTTTNEKLFF.

V and J are TRBV2 and TRBJ2-7, with 8 bases identical to TRBD2. CDR3 length equals 14 residues. Germline values: CDR1 SNHLY, CDR2 FYNNEI. V was clipped by 11 bases and J by 9 bases; unmatched bases: 18. The DNA of the CDR3 is TGTGCCGCAACCCAGGGACTAGATAATTCAGGGCAGTACTTC. Translating it yields CAATQGLDNSGQYF.

The CDR3 region is CASSLQGQPPYEQYF. CDR3 DNA sequence: TGTGCCAGCAGTTTACAGGGACAGCCGCCCTACGAGCAGTACTTC. The rearrangement uses TRBV27 and TRBJ2-7, with 7 bases that match TRBD1. Germline-derived CDR1 and CDR2 are MNHEY and SMNVEV (reference sequence). Unmatched junction bases numbered 6, after V lost 2 bases and J lost 2 bases. The CDR3 has 15 residues.

The gene calls are TRBV15 and TRBJ2-7; D is unclear. The CDR3 is 13 residues long. Per germline, CDR1 LNHNV and CDR2 YYDKDF (reference sequence). V gave up 5 bases and J gave up 3 bases, with 11 bases separating them. CDR3 amino acids: CATSETPDYEQYF. CDR3 DNA sequence: TGTGCCACCAGCGAAACTCCAGACTACGAGCAGTACTTC.

This clone was seen once. V gene TRBV28 combines with J gene TRBJ2-1; the D is unclear. Trimming pared 6 bases from V and 6 bases from J, leaving 12 bases between. Germline V gives CDR1 MDHEN, CDR2 SYDVKM. The CDR3 runs to 13 residues. The CDR3 reads CASSPRPGNEQFF. CDR3 nucleotides: TGTGCCAGCAGCCCACGGCCCGGCAATGAGCAGTTCTTC.

V usage is TRBV28 and J usage is TRBJ2-1, with TRBD2 matching over 8 bases. CDR1 is MDHEN and CDR2 is SYDVKM in the germline V gene. Trimming cost V 5 bases and J 9 bases; bases outside gene matches: 12. The CDR3 runs to 15 residues. The DNA for the CDR3 is TGTGCCAGCAGTCGCCCGGGACTAGTTTTTGGTGAGCAGTTCTTC. This translates into CASSRPGLVFGEQFF.

This clone came up a few times. This sequence joins TRBV28 and TRBJ2-7; TRBD2 is a possible D gene (5 bases). The length of the CDR3 is 12 residues. The germline V gene has CDR1 MDHEN and CDR2 SYDVKM. The V and J ends lost 5 bases and 4 bases respectively, with 9 bases between them. CDR3 region: CASSVRGYEQYF. CDR3 nucleotides: TGTGCCAGCAGTGTCCGGGGATACGAGCAGTACTTC.

The chain is built from TRBV27 and TRBJ2-7; D is possibly TRBD2 (6 bases). Trimming cost V 4 bases and J 1 base, with 14 bases left between them. CDR1 is MNHEY, CDR2 SMNVEV, per germline (reference sequence). CDR3 length equals 15 residues. The CDR3 sequence is CASSSLSGLSYEQYF. CDR3 in DNA: TGTGCCAGCAGTTCGCTTAGCGGCCTTTCCTACGAGCAGTACTTC.

The V gene is TRBV27, the J gene TRBJ1-4; unclear D gene. CDR1 and CDR2 (germline): MNHEY, SMNVEV (reference sequence). This CDR3 is built from 13 residues. Trimming removed 6 bases from V and 8 bases from J, with 13 bases in between. CDR3 sequence: CASSSGLGEKLFF. The DNA of the CDR3 is TGTGCCAGCAGCTCCGGACTGGGGGAAAAACTGTTTTTT.

The rearrangement joins TRBV7-3 to TRBJ2-3; TRBD2 agrees at 14 bases. Losses at the gene ends were 5 bases for V and 1 base for J; bases not matched to a gene: 11. CDR3 length: 19 residues. CDR1 and CDR2 from the germline V gene are SGHTA and FQGTGA. The chain's CDR3 is CASSLAPGLAGEGTDTQYF. The CDR3 nucleotides read TGTGCCAGCAGCCTTGCTCCGGGACTAGCGGGAGAAGGCACAGATACGCAGTATTTT.